The T cell receptor beta chain described here comes from a study of post-analysis software for immune sequencing data (dated by TCRdb to the mid-2010s). Background for the entire study: Recorded disease courses included relapsing-remitting, secondary progressive and progressive-relapsing multiple sclerosis, with some patients lacking subtype annotation. The multiple sclerosis patient repertoires were compared with about a dozen previously published healthy control repertoires from donors aged about 6 to 26 years. A subset of samples was prepared in parallel using single-end sample barcoding, then pooled and co-amplified after Illumina adapter ligation.

Its CDR3 holds 15 amino acids, cysteine through phenylalanine. The CDR3 DNA has 45 bases and is translated from base 1. Deletion took 0 bases off V and 0 bases off J, with a span of 8 bases between the germline ends. The CDR1 and CDR2 encoded by the germline V gene (reference sequence) are WNHNN and SYGVQD. On the study overall, not on this receptor specifically: Multiple sclerosis patients had significantly lower normalized Chao1 diversity than controls, a result that suggests substantial peripheral T-cell clonal expansion. The control group was slightly older than the multiple sclerosis patient group. Direct clustering with F measure revealed strong co-clustering of samples prepared in the same batch, which led to a batch-effect correction. About five TRBV segments, including TRBV5-6, TRBV5-1 and TRBV20-1, were significantly more frequent in patients than controls.

This clonotype was counted between two and nine times. The target of this receptor is not known. Base qualities were left out, and no much larger clone turns up one base away. The library was generated by PCR. Sequencing took place on an Illumina HiSeq 2500. Unique molecular identifiers were incorporated into TCR beta cDNA libraries to reduce PCR and sequencing biases. Roughly 0.5 million cDNA molecules were obtained per 1 to 10 million input T cells, so each molecule approximated one T cell. The patient libraries were prepared and sequenced with the same protocol used for the earlier healthy control dataset. Within a given batch, samples were prepared together, multiplexed and sequenced on the same HiSeq lane. The study's processing was this. MIGEC was used to process the raw barcoded reads, and molecular identifier groups with only a single read were discarded before consensus assembly and CDR3 extraction. VDJtools was used for post-analysis of the clonotype tables, and diversity was normalized by down-sampling every dataset to the size of the smallest sample. To correct batch-related cross-sample contamination, repertoire overlap clustering matched CDR3 amino acid sequences but not nucleotide sequences. TCRdb redid the processing of the public reads, applying fastp at Q25 and MiXCR, and retained in-frame beta chains. Every entry covers one CDR3 protein and lists the most common genes and DNA from its rows. The V and J calls reflect TCRdb's pipeline rather than the authors' work. The sample yields hundreds of thousands of distinct CDR3 sequences; roughly 29% were counted once. Of the sample, under 0.7% falls within the top ten clones.

To demonstrate the VDJtools post-analysis software, the study profiled TCR beta repertoires from the peripheral blood of about 13 young patients with multiple sclerosis. Multiple sclerosis patients were children and adolescents aged 6 to 15 years. Sequenced: blood. This sequence originates from a girl aged 10-17 years with multiple sclerosis. The chain uses TRBV10-1 and TRBJ1-1, with the D gene too uncertain to name. The CDR3 here reads CASSESTGMNTEAFF. The DNA sequence reads TGCGCCAGCAGTGAGTCGACGGGCATGAACACTGAAGCTTTCTTT.